What follows describes a single T cell receptor (beta chain). Its antigen is not known. This entry comes from a study of neoadjuvant anti-PD-1 for oral cavity cancer. In the study overall: Patients without progression got a fourth dose around day 43.

These oral cavity squamous cell carcinomas were HPV-negative and locally advanced. General study findings and limits: PBMC Gini-index clonality exceeded responders' in non-responders post-nivolumab. Pretreatment Treg/Th17 ratio correlated inversely with post-treatment tumor clonality.

The germline gives CDR1 GTSNPN, CDR2 SVGIG (reference sequence). The V gene lost 3 bases and the J gene lost 2 bases, with 10 bases spanning the gap. The CDR3 has 14 residues. This table comes from immunoSEQ multiplex PCR, and its TCRdb copy is limited to in-frame clones, with some not included. The table shows 15,000 to 20,000 clones, with approximately 79% occurring only once. The rearrangement uses TRBV30 and TRBJ2-2; tentatively, D is TRBD2 (5 bases). This sequence was found in a person aged 35 to 85 with oral cavity squamous cell carcinoma. Sequences were derived from PBMCs, sampled before nivolumab (anti-PD-1) treatment. CDR3 nucleotide sequence: TGTGCCTGGAGCAAAGCGGTTAACACCGGGGAGCTGTTTTTT. Amino acid sequence: CAWSKAVNTGELFF.